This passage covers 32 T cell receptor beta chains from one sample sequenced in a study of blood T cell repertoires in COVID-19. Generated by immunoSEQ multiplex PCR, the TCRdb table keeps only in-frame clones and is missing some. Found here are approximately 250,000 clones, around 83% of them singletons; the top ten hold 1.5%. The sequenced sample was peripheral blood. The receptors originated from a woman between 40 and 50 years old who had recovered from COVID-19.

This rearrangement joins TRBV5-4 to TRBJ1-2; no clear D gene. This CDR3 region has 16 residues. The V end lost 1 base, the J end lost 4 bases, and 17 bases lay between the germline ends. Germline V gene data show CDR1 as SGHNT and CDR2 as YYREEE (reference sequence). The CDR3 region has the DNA TGTGCCAGCAGCTTGCCACCAAGCGTTGAGGGCTATGGCTACACCTTC. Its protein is CASSLPPSVEGYGYTF.

CDR3 in DNA: TGCGCCAGCAGCCCTCCGGGACAGGGTATGGTAGATACGCAGTATTTT. As protein: CASSPPGQGMVDTQYF. This sequence joins TRBV5-1 and TRBJ2-3; 9 bases agree with TRBD1. CDR3 size: 16 residues. J lost 5 bases, V lost 4 bases, and 11 bases had no gene match. Germline V gives CDR1 SGHRS, CDR2 YFSETQ. The variable domain in full, with the rest retrieved from reference TRBV5-1 and TRBJ2-3, is KAGVTQTPRYLIKTRGQQVTLSCSPISGHRSVSWYQQTPGQGLQFLFEYFSETQRNKGNFPGRFSGRQFSNSRSEMNVSTLELGDSALYLCASSPPGQGMVDTQYFGPGTRLTVL.

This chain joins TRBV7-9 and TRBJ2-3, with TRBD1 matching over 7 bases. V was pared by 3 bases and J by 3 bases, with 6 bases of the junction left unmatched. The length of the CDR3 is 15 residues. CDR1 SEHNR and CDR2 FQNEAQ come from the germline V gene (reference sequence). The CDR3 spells CASSFHRGLTDTQYF. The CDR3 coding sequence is TGTGCCAGCAGCTTCCACAGGGGTTTGACAGATACGCAGTATTTT. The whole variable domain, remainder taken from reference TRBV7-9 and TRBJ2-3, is DTGVSQNPRHKITKRGQNVTFRCDPISEHNRLYWYRQTLGQGPEFLTYFQNEAQLEKSRLLSDRFSAERPKGSFSTLEIQRTEQGDSAMYLCASSFHRGLTDTQYFGPGTRLTVL.

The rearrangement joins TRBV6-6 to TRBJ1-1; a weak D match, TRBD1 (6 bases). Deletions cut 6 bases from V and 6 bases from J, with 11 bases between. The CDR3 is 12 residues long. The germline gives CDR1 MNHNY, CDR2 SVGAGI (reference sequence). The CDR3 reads CASSSGVPEAFF. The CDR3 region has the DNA TGTGCCAGCAGCTCAGGGGTCCCTGAAGCTTTCTTT.

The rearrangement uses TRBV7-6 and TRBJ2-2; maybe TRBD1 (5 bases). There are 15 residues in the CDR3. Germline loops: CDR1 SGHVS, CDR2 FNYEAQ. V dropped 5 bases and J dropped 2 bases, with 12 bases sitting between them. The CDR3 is CASSPQDTNTGELFF. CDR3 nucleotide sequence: TGTGCCAGCAGCCCCCAGGACACTAACACCGGGGAGCTGTTTTTT.

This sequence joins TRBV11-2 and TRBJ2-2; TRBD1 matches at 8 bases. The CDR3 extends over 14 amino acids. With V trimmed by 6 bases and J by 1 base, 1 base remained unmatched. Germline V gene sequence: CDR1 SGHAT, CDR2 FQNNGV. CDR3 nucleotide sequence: TGTGCCAGCAGAGGACAGGGGAACACCGGGGAGCTGTTTTTT. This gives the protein CASRGQGNTGELFF.

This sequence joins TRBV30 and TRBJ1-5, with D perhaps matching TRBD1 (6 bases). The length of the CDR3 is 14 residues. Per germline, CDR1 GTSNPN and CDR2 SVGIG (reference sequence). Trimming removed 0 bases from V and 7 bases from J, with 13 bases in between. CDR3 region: CAWSVHPGAQPQHF. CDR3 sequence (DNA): TGTGCCTGGAGTGTACATCCAGGGGCCCAGCCCCAGCATTTT.

CDR3 nucleotide sequence: TGTGCCAGCAGCCCAACTAAAGGCAGGGGGACCCAGTACTTC. Amino acids: CASSPTKGRGTQYF. The rearrangement uses TRBV5-6 and TRBJ2-5, with a tentative D call TRBD1 (6 bases). Trimming removed 4 bases from V and 7 bases from J, with 17 bases in between. Germline V lookup: CDR1 SGHDT, CDR2 YYEEEE. The CDR3 sequence is 14 residues long. The complete variable domain, with remaining parts taken from reference TRBV5-6 and TRBJ2-5, reads DAGVTQSPTHLIKTRGQQVTLRCSPKSGHDTVSWYQQALGQGPQFIFQYYEEEERQRGNFPDRFSGHQFPNYSSELNVNALLLGDSALYLCASSPTKGRGTQYFGPGTRLLVL.

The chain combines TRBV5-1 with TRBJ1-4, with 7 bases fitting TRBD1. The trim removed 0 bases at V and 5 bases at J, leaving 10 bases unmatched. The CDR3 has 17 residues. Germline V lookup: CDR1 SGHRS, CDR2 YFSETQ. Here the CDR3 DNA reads TGCGCCAGCAGCTTGGGGGCCGGCAGGGGGATAAATGAAAAACTGTTTTTT. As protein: CASSLGAGRGINEKLFF.

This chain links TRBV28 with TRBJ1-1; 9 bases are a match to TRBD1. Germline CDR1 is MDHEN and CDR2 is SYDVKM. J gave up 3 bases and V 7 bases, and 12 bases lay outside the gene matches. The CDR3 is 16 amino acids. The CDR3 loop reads CASNTGGAIRDTEAFF. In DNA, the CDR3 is TGTGCCAGCAATACAGGGGGCGCGATTAGAGACACTGAAGCTTTCTTT.

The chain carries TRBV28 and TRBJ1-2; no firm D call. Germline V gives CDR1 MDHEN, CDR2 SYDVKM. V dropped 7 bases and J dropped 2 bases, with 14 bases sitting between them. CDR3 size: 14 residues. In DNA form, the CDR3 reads TGTGCCAGCACCTCCCTTTGGCAGAACTATGGCTACACCTTC. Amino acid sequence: CASTSLWQNYGYTF.

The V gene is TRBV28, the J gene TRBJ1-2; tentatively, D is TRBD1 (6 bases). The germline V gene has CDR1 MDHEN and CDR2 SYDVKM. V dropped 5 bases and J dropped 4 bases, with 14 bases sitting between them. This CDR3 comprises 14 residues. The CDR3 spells CASSESTGPYGYTF. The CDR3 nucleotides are TGTGCCAGCAGTGAATCAACAGGGCCCTATGGCTACACCTTC.

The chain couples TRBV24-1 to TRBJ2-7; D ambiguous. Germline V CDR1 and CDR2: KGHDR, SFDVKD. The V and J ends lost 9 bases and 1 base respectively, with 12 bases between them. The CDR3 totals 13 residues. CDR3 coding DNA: TGTGCCACCGAAGACACACGATCCTACGAGCAGTACTTC. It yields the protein CATEDTRSYEQYF.

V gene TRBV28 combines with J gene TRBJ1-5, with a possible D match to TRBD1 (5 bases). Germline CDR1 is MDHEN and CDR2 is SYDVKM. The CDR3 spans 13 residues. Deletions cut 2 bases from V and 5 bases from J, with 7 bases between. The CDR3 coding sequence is TGTGCCAGCAGTTTAGCGGGACATCAGCCCCAGCATTTT. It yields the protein CASSLAGHQPQHF.

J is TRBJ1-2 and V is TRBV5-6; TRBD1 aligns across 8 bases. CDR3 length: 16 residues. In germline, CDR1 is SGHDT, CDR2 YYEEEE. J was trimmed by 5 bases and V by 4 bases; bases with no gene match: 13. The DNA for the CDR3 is TGTGCCAGCAGCCATATCCTCAGGGGGCAGTCATATGGCTACACCTTC. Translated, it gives CASSHILRGQSYGYTF.

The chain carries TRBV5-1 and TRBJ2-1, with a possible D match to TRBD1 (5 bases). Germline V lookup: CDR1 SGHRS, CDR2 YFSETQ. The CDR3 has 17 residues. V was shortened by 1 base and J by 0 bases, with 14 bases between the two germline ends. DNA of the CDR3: TGCGCCAGCAGCTTGCTACTTGCAGGGCGCTCCTACAATGAGCAGTTCTTC. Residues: CASSLLLAGRSYNEQFF.

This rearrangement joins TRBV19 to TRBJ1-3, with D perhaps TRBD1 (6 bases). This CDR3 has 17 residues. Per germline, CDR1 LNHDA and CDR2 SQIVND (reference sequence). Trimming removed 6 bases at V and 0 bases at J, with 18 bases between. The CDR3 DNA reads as TGTGCCAGTAGAGATCCTGTGGCAGGGGTCTCTGGAAACACCATATATTTT. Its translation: CASRDPVAGVSGNTIYF.

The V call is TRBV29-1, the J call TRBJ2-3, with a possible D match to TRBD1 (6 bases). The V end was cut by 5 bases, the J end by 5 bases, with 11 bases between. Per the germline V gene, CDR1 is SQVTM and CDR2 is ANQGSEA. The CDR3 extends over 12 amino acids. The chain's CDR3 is CSVFQGKDTQYF. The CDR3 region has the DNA TGCAGCGTTTTTCAGGGGAAAGATACGCAGTATTTT.

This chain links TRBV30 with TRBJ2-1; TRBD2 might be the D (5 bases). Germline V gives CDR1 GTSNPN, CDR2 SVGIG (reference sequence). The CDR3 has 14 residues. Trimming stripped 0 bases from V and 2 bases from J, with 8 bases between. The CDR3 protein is CAWSVLVPYNEQFF. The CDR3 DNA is TGTGCCTGGAGTGTACTAGTCCCCTACAATGAGCAGTTCTTC.

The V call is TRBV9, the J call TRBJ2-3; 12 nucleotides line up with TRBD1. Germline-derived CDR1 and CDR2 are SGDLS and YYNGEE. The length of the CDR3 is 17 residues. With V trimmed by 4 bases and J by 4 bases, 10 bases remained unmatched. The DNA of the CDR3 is TGTGCCAGCAGCCTTCTACCGGGGACAGGGGGCGCAGATACGCAGTATTTT. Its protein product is CASSLLPGTGGADTQYF. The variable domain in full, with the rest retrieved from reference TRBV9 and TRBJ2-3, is DSGVTQTPKHLITATGQRVTLRCSPRSGDLSVYWYQQSLDQGLQFLIQYYNGEERAKGNILERFSAQQFPDLHSELNLSSLELGDSALYFCASSLLPGTGGADTQYFGPGTRLTVL.

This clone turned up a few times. CDR3 bases: TGTGCCTGGAGTTACGGACAGTCGTTTCAGCCCCAGCATTTT. It codes for CAWSYGQSFQPQHF. This chain links TRBV30 with TRBJ1-5; tentatively, D is TRBD1 (6 bases). The CDR3 runs 14 residues. V was trimmed by 2 bases and J by 6 bases, leaving 14 bases between them. CDR1 and CDR2 from the germline V gene are GTSNPN and SVGIG (reference sequence).

CDR3 region: CASSLGYRDEQYF. CDR3 nucleotides: TGCGCCAGCAGCTTGGGATACCGGGACGAGCAGTACTTC. The genes are TRBV5-1 and TRBJ2-7, with unresolved D. V lost 0 bases to trimming and J lost 5 bases, with 9 bases between them. This CDR3 is 13 amino acids long. In germline, CDR1 is SGHRS, CDR2 YFSETQ.

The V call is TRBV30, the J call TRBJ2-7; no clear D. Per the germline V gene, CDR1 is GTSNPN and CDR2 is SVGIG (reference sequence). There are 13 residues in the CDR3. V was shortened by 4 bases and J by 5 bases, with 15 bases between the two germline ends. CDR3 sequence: CAWNPRRRNEQYF. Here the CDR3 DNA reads TGTGCCTGGAATCCCCGGAGAAGGAACGAGCAGTACTTC.

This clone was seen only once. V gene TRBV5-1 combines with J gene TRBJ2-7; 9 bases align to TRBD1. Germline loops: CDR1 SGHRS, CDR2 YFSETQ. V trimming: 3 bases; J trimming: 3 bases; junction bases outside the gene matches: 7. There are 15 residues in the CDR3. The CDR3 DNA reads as TGCGCCAGCAGCTCCAAGGACAGGGGAGTCTACGAGCAGTACTTC. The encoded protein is CASSSKDRGVYEQYF.

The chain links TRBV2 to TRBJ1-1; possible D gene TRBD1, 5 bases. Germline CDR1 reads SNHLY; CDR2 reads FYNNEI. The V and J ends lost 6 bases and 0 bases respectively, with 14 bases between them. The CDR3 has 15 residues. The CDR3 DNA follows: TGTGCCAGCAGGGGGATGGGACTGTTGAACACTGAAGCTTTCTTT. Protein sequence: CASRGMGLLNTEAFF. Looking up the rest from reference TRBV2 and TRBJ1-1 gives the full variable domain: EPEVTQTPSHQVTQMGQEVILRCVPISNHLYFYWYRQILGQKVEFLVSFYNNEISEKSEIFDDQFSVERPDGSNFTLKIRSTKLEDSAMYFCASRGMGLLNTEAFFGQGTRLTVV.

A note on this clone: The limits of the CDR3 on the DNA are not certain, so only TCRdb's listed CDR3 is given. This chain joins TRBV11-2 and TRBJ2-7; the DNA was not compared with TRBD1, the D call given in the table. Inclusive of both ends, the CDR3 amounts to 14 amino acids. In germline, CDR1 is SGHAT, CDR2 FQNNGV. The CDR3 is CASSPMGSTSVQYF.

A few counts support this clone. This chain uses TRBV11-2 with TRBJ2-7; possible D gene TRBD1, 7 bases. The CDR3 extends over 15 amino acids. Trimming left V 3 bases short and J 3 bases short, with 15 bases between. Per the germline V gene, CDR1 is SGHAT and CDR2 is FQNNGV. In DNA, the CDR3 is TGTGCCAGCAGCTTGAGTCAGGGGGGTTTCTACGAGCAGTACTTC. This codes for CASSLSQGGFYEQYF.

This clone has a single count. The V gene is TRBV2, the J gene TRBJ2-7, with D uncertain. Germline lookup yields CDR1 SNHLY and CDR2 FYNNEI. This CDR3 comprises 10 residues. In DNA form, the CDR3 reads TGTGCAAGTCAAGAGTACGAGCAGTACTTC. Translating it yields CASQEYEQYF.

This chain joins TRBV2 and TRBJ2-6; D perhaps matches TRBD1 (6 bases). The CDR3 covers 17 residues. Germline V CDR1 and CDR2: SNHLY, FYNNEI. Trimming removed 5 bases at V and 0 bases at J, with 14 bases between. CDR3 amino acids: CASSQDSTGSGANVLTF. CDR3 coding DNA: TGTGCCAGCAGTCAAGATTCGACAGGCTCTGGGGCCAACGTCCTGACTTTC.

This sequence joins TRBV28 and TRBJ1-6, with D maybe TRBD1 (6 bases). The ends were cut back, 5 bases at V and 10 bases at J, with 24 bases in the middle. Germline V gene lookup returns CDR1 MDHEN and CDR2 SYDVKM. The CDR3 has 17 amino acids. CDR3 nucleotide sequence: TGTGCCAGCAGTGGTGGACCCTGGACAGTAGTCGACTCACCCCTCCACTTT. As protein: CASSGGPWTVVDSPLHF.

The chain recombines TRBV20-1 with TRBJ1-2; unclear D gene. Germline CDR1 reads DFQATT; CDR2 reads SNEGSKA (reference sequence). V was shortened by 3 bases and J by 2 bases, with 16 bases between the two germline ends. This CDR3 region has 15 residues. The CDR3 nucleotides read TGCAGTGCTAGTTTACTAGGCGGGATGAACTATGGCTACACCTTC. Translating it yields CSASLLGGMNYGYTF.

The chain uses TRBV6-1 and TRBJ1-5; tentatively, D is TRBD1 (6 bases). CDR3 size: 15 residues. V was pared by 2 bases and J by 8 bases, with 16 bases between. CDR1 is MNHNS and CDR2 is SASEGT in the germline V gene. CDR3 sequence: CASSERLTGRKPQHF. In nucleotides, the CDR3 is TGTGCCAGCAGTGAACGACTAACAGGGAGAAAGCCCCAGCATTTT.